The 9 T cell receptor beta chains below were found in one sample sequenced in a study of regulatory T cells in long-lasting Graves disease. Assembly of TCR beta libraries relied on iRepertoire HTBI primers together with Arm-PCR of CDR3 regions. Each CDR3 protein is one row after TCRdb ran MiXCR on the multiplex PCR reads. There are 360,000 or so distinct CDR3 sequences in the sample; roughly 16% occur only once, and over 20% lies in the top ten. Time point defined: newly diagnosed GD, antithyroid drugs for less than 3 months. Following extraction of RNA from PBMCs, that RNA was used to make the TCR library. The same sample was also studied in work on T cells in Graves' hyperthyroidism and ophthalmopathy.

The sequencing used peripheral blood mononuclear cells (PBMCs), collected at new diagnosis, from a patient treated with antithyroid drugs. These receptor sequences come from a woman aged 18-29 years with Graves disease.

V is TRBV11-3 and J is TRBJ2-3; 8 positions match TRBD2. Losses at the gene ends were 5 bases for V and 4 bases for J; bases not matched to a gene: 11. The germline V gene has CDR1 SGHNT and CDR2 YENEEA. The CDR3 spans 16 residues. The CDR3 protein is CASSDGTSTWPDTQYF. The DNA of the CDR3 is TGTGCCAGCAGCGACGGGACTAGTACTTGGCCAGATACGCAGTATTTT.

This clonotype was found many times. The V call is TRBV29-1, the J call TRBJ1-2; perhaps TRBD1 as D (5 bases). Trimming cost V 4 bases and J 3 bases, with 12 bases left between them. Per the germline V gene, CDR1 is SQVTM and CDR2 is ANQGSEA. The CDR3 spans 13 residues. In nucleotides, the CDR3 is TGCAGCGTTGGTGTGGGGCGTGACTATGGCTACACCTTC. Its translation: CSVGVGRDYGYTF.

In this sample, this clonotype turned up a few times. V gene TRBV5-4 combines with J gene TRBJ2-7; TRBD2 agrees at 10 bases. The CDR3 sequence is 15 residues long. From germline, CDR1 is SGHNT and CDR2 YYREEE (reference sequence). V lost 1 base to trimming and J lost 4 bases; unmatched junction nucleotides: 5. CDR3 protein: CASSLPSGSRYEQYF. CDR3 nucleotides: TGTGCCAGCAGCTTGCCTAGCGGGAGTCGATACGAGCAGTACTTC.

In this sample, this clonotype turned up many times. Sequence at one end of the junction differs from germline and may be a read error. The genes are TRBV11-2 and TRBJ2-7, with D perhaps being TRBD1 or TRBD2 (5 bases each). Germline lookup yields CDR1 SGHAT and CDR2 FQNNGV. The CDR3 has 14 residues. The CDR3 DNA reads TGCGCCAGCAGCTTGGGGGTAAGGGACTACGAGCAGTACTTC. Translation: CASSLGVRDYEQYF.

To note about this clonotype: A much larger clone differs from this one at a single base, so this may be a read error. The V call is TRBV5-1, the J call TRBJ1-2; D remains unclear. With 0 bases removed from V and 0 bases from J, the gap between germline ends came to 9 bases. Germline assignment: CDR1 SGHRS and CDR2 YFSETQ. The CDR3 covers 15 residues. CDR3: CASSLDPNSNYGYTF. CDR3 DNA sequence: TGCGCCAGCAGCTTGGACCCAAATTCTAACTATGGCTACACCTTC.

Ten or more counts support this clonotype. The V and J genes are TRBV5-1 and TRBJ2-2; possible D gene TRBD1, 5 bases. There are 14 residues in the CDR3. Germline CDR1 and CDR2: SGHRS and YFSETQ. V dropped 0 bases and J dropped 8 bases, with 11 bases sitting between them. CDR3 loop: CASSLEGSSGELFF. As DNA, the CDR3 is TGCGCCAGCAGCTTGGAGGGGTCGTCAGGGGAGCTGTTTTTT. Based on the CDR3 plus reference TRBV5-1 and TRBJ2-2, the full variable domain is KAGVTQTPRYLIKTRGQQVTLSCSPISGHRSVSWYQQTPGQGLQFLFEYFSETQRNKGNFPGRFSGRQFSNSRSEMNVSTLELGDSALYLCASSLEGSSGELFFGEGSRLTVL.

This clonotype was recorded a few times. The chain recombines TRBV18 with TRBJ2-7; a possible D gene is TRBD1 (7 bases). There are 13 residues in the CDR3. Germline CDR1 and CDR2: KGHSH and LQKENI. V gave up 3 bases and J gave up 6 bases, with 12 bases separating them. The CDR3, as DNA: TGTGCCAGCTCACCCAGGAGGGACAGCGAGCAGTACTTC. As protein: CASSPRRDSEQYF.

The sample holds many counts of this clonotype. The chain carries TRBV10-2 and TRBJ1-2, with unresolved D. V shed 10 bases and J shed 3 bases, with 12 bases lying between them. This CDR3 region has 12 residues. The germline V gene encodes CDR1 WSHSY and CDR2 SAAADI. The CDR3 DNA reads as TGCGCCACCAGACGGGATGACTATGGCTACACCTTC. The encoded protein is CATRRDDYGYTF.

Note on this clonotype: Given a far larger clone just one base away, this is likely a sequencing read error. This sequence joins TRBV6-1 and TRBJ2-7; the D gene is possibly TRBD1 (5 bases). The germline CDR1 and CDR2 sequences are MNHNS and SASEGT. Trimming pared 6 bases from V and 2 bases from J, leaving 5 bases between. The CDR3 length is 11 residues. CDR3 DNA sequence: TGTGCCAGCAGACAGGCCTACGAGCAGTACTTC. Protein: CASRQAYEQYF.